This T cell receptor (beta chain) appears in the sequencing data of a study of shared clonotypes between healthy human individuals. Produced via immunoSEQ multiplex PCR; TCRdb's table is partial and in-frame only. Of about 380,000 clones listed, about 96% are singletons. Sequencing was performed on memory CD8+ T cells sorted from blood. Noted subset: CD45RO+ cells pooled with CCR7-negative TemRA cells. The sequence was obtained from a man younger than 40 in good health.

The CDR3 spells CASSFRLAGGPYEQYF. The CDR3 coding sequence is TGTGCCAGCAGTTTCCGACTAGCGGGAGGGCCCTACGAGCAGTACTTC. The chain recombines TRBV28 with TRBJ2-7; 14 bases map to TRBD2. There are 16 residues in the CDR3. V shed 3 bases and J 2 bases; nucleotides not matched to a gene: 3. Germline V gives CDR1 MDHEN, CDR2 SYDVKM.